Sequencing of this TCR beta chain was carried out in a study of response to subunit inactivated influenza vaccine. Notes on the study in general: Each seasonal influenza vaccination recruits few new T cells, the authors suggested.

Via MiXCR, TCRdb re-called the RT-PCR reads, giving one row per CDR3 protein. This sample has 600,000 to 850,000 distinct CDR3 sequences, with about 14% found just once. This clonotype was picked up a small number of times. Its antigen is not known. The junction had 7 bases not matched to a gene; V was cut back by 5 bases and J by 3 bases. This CDR3 is built from 16 residues. CDR1 is SGHKS, CDR2 YYEKEE, per germline (reference sequence). The clonotype comes from a man aged 45-65 years who received an inactivated influenza vaccine. The material was PBMCs from blood, obtained 14 days before vaccination. The chain has TRBV5-5 and TRBJ2-1; 11 nucleotides agree with TRBD1. DNA of the CDR3: TGTGCCAGCAGTTTCGGACAGGGGGCCAACTACAATGAGCAGTTCTTC. Translation: CASSFGQGANYNEQFF.